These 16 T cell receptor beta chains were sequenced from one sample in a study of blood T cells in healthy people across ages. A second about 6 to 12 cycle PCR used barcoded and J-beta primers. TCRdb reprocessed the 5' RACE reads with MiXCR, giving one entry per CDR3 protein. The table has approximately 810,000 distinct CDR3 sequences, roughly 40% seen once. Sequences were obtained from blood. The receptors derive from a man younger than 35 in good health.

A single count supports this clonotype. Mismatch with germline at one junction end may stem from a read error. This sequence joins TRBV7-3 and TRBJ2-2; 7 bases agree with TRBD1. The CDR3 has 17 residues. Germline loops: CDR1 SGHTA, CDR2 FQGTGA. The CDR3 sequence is CAGSYREGGPNTGELFF. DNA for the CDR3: TGTGCCGGCAGCTACCGAGAAGGGGGCCCGAACACCGGGGAGCTGTTTTTT.

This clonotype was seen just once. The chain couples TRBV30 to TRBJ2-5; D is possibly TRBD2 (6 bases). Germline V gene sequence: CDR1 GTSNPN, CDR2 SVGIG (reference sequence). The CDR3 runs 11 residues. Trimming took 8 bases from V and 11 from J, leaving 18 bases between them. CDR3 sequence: CAGDSGNEQYF. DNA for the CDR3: TGTGCCGGGGACTCCGGCAATGAGCAGTACTTC.

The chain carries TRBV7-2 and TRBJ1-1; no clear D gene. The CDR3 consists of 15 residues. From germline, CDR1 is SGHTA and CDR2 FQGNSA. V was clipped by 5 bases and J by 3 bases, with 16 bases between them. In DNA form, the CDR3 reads TGTGCCAGCAGCCAAGGTCAAGTAAGCTACACTGAAGCTTTCTTT. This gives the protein CASSQGQVSYTEAFF. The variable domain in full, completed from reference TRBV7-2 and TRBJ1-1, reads GAGVSQSPSNKVTEKGKDVELRCDPISGHTALYWYRQSLGQGLEFLIYFQGNSAPDKSGLPSDRFSAERTGGSVSTLTIQRTQQEDSAVYLCASSQGQVSYTEAFFGQGTRLTVV.

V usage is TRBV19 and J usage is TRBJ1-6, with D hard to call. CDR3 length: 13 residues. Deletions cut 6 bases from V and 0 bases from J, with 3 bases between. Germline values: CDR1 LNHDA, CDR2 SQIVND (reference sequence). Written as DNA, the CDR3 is TGTGCCAGTAGGGGCTCCTATAATTCACCCCTCCACTTT. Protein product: CASRGSYNSPLHF.

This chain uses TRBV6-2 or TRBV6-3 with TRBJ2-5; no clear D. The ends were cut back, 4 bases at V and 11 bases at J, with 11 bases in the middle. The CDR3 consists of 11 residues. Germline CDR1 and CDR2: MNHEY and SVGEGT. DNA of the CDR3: TGTGCCAGCAGTTTTAGCACTGAGCAGTACTTC. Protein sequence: CASSFSTEQYF.

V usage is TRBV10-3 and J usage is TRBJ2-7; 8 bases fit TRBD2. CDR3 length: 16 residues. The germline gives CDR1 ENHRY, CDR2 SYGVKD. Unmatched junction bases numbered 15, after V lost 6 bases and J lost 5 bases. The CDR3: CAIRNPAGAAVHEQYF. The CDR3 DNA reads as TGTGCCATCAGGAATCCAGCGGGGGCCGCGGTCCACGAGCAGTACTTC.

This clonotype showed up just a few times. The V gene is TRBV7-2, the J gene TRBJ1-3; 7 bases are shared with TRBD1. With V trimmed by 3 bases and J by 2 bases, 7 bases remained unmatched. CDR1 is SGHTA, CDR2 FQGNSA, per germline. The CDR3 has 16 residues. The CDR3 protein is CASSFQTGSPGNTIYF. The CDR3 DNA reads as TGTGCCAGCAGCTTCCAGACAGGGAGTCCTGGAAACACCATATATTTT. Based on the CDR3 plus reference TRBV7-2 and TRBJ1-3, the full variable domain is GAGVSQSPSNKVTEKGKDVELRCDPISGHTALYWYRQSLGQGLEFLIYFQGNSAPDKSGLPSDRFSAERTGGSVSTLTIQRTQQEDSAVYLCASSFQTGSPGNTIYFGEGSWLTVV.

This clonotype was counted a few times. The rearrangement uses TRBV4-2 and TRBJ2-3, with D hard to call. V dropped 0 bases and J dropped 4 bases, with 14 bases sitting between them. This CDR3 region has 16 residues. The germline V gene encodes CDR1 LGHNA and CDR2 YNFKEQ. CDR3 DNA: TGTGCCAGCAGCCAAGAAGATGGTAGCCGCGCAGATACGCAGTATTTT. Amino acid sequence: CASSQEDGSRADTQYF.

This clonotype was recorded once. This chain's CDR3 is CSAGVVGGSGYTF. The CDR3 DNA is TGCAGTGCTGGTGTGGTAGGGGGGAGTGGCTACACCTTC. The chain combines TRBV20-1 with TRBJ1-2, with D maybe TRBD1 (6 bases). Germline CDR1 DFQATT, CDR2 SNEGSKA (reference sequence). V dropped 5 bases and J dropped 7 bases, with 17 bases sitting between them. The CDR3 has 13 residues.

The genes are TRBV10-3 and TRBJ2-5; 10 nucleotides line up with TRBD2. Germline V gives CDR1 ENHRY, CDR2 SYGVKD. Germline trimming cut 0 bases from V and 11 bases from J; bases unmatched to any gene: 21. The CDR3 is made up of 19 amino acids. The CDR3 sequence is CAISESPIGLAGAYNEQYF. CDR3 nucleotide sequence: TGTGCCATCAGTGAGTCGCCGATAGGGCTAGCGGGGGCCTACAATGAGCAGTACTTC.

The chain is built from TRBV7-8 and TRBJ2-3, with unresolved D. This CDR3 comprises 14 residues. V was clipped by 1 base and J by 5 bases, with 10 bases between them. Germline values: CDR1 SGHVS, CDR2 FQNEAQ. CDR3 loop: CASSLDVGKDTQYF. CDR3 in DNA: TGTGCCAGCAGCTTAGATGTGGGAAAAGATACGCAGTATTTT.

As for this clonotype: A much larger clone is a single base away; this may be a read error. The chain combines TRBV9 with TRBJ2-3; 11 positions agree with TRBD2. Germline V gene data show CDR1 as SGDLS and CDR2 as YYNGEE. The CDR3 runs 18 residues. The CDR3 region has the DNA TGTGCCAGCAGCGTGGGACTTAGCGGGGGGGCTAGCACAGATATGCAGTATTTT. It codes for CASSVGLSGGASTDMQYF.

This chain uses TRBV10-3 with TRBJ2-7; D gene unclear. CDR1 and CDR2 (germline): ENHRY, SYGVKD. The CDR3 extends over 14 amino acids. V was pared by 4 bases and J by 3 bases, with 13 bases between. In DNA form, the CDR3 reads TGTGCCATCAGTGGGGTTGCACAGAACTACGAGCAGTACTTC. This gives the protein CAISGVAQNYEQYF.

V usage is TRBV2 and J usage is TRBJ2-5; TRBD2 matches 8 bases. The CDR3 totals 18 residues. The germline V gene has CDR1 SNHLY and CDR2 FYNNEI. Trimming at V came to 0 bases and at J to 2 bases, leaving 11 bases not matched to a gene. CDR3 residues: CASSEAARGGRAQETQYF. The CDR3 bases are TGTGCCAGCAGTGAAGCAGCACGGGGGGGCCGTGCGCAAGAGACCCAGTACTTC.

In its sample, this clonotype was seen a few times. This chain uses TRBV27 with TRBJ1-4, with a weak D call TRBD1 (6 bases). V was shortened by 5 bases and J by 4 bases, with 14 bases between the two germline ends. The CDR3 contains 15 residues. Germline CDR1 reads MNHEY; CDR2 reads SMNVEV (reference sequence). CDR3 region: CASSQQGGGNEKLFF. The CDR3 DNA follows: TGTGCCAGCAGTCAACAGGGAGGGGGTAATGAAAAACTGTTTTTT.

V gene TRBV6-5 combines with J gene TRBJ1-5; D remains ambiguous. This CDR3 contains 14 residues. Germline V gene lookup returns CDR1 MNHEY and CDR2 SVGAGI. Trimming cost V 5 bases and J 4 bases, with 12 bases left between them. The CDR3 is CASSEVAANQPQHF. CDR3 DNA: TGTGCCAGCAGTGAGGTGGCAGCGAATCAGCCCCAGCATTTT.